This is a list of T cell receptor beta chains from one sample in a study of CD8+CD57+ T cells in acquired aplastic anemia. TCRdb analysed the reads with MiXCR anew, one entry per CDR3 protein. Found here are approximately 170,000 distinct CDR3 sequences, more than 45% of them singletons; the top ten hold about 2.9%. Material: sorted CD4+, CD8+, or CD8+CD57+ T cells (not recorded which) from PBMCs. The receptors derive from a human donor with aplastic anemia. The CDR3 runs from the conserved cysteine through the conserved F or W. The order of the fields is clone size, V gene, J gene, D gene, CDR3 protein, CDR3 DNA. The D gene is left open where the match is weak. A row's size may be missing; if present it is once, few, many or a size class.

abundance: few; v_gene: TRBV7-2; j_gene: TRBJ2-7; d_gene: TRBD2; CDR3aa: CASTSGPGYEQYF; CDR3nt: TGTGCCAGCACTAGCGGGCCCGGTTACGAGCAGTACTTC
abundance: many; v_gene: TRBV20-1; j_gene: TRBJ2-3; d_gene: NA; CDR3aa: CSARVDHTDTQYF; CDR3nt: TGCAGTGCTAGAGTAGATCACACAGATACGCAGTATTTT
abundance: many; v_gene: TRBV6-1; j_gene: TRBJ1-2; d_gene: NA; CDR3aa: CASSQGWAYGYTF; CDR3nt: TGTGCCAGCAGCCAGGGTTGGGCCTATGGCTACACCTTC
abundance: many; v_gene: TRBV4-1; j_gene: TRBJ1-2; d_gene: NA; CDR3aa: CASSQEVQGYGYTF; CDR3nt: TGCGCCAGCAGCCAAGAGGTTCAGGGCTATGGCTACACCTTC
abundance: many; v_gene: TRBV3-1; j_gene: TRBJ2-7; d_gene: TRBD1; CDR3aa: CASEKAGGGQGYEQYF; CDR3nt: TGTGCCAGCGAGAAGGCGGGTGGCGGACAGGGCTACGAGCAGTACTTC
abundance: once; v_gene: TRBV6-1; j_gene: TRBJ2-5; d_gene: NA; CDR3aa: CASSATSVQYF; CDR3nt: TGTGCCAGCAGCGCGACCAGCGTCCAGTACTTC
abundance: many; v_gene: TRBV5-1; j_gene: TRBJ2-6; d_gene: TRBD1; CDR3aa: CASSPLWGQGSGANVLTF; CDR3nt: TGCGCCAGCAGCCCTCTGTGGGGACAGGGCTCTGGGGCCAACGTCCTGACTTTC
abundance: NA; v_gene: TRBV5-4; j_gene: TRBJ2-5; d_gene: TRBD1; CDR3aa: CASSMGRGLETQYF; CDR3nt: TGTGCCAGCAGCATGGGCAGGGGGCTTGAGACCCAGTACTTC
abundance: few; v_gene: TRBV6-6; j_gene: TRBJ1-1; d_gene: NA; CDR3aa: CASSFLRDLGTEAFF; CDR3nt: TGTGCCAGCAGTTTCCTCAGGGATTTAGGCACTGAAGCTTTCTTT
abundance: NA; v_gene: TRBV7-6; j_gene: TRBJ2-7; d_gene: TRBD1; CDR3aa: CASIDRACEQYF; CDR3nt: TGTGCTAGCATTGACAGGGCTTGCGAGCAGTACTTC
abundance: many; v_gene: TRBV20-1; j_gene: TRBJ1-2; d_gene: NA; CDR3aa: CSASGVNYGYTF; CDR3nt: TGCAGTGCTAGCGGGGTAAACTATGGCTACACCTTC
abundance: NA; v_gene: TRBV3-1; j_gene: TRBJ1-2; d_gene: TRBD1; CDR3aa: CASSQAQGASIYTF; CDR3nt: TGTGCCAGCAGCCAAGCACAGGGGGCGTCGATCTACACCTTC
abundance: many; v_gene: TRBV25-1; j_gene: TRBJ2-3; d_gene: NA; CDR3aa: CASSRGPTDTQYF; CDR3nt: TGTGCCAGCAGTAGGGGACCCACAGATACGCAGTATTTT
abundance: many; v_gene: TRBV7-3; j_gene: TRBJ2-5; d_gene: NA; CDR3aa: CASSLRGGPETQYF; CDR3nt: TGTGCCAGCAGCTTAAGAGGCGGTCCGGAGACCCAGTACTTC
abundance: NA; v_gene: TRBV4-3; j_gene: TRBJ1-2; d_gene: NA; CDR3aa: CAGSPPNYGYTF; CDR3nt: TGCGCCGGCAGCCCCCCTAACTATGGCTACACCTTC
abundance: NA; v_gene: TRBV19; j_gene: TRBJ2-6; d_gene: TRBD1; CDR3aa: CASRMTGVNVLTF; CDR3nt: TGTGCCAGTAGGATGACAGGGGTTAACGTCCTGACTTTC
abundance: NA; v_gene: TRBV6-1; j_gene: TRBJ2-7; d_gene: NA; CDR3aa: CASSLYAYAPYEQYF; CDR3nt: TGTGCCAGCAGCCTTTATGCGTACGCCCCCTACGAGCAGTACTTC
abundance: many; v_gene: TRBV10-1; j_gene: TRBJ1-2; d_gene: TRBD1; CDR3aa: CASRGQESNYGYTF; CDR3nt: TGCGCCAGTCGGGGACAGGAGTCGAACTATGGCTACACCTTC
abundance: few; v_gene: TRBV7-7; j_gene: TRBJ2-3; d_gene: NA; CDR3aa: CASSLGGVDTDTQYF; CDR3nt: TGTGCTAGCAGCTTAGGCGGGGTTGACACAGATACGCAGTATTTT
abundance: many; v_gene: TRBV5-4; j_gene: TRBJ2-5; d_gene: NA; CDR3aa: CASSLRRDPALAQYF; CDR3nt: TGTGCCAGCAGCTTGAGGCGGGATCCGGCGTTGGCCCAGTACTTC
abundance: NA; v_gene: TRBV2; j_gene: TRBJ2-3; d_gene: TRBD2; CDR3aa: CASSVAGPVGDTQYF; CDR3nt: TGTGCCAGCAGTGTAGCGGGGCCCGTCGGGGATACGCAGTATTTT
abundance: NA; v_gene: TRBV27; j_gene: TRBJ1-5; d_gene: NA; CDR3aa: CASGSIRYSNQPQHF; CDR3nt: TGTGCCAGCGGCTCGATACGGTATAGCAATCAGCCCCAGCATTTT
abundance: NA; v_gene: TRBV5-6; j_gene: TRBJ1-5; d_gene: NA; CDR3aa: CASSIAGDGHSKQPQHF; CDR3nt: TGTGCCAGCAGCATCGCCGGGGACGGACATAGCAAACAGCCCCAGCATTTT